These 23 T cell receptor beta chains share one sample of origin, sequenced in a study of radiation and T cells in renal cell carcinoma. This table comes from immunoSEQ multiplex PCR, and its TCRdb copy is limited to in-frame clones, with some not included. The sample holds 25,000 or so clones, over 50% seen once. Treatment of the sample: treatment-naive control, cytoreductive nephrectomy. The material was tumor tissue, obtained from a patient whose treatment was nephrectomy without radiotherapy. The receptors derive from a human donor with renal cell carcinoma.

This clone was seen a single time. This chain uses TRBV27 with TRBJ1-4; D is unclear. CDR1 is MNHEY and CDR2 is SMNVEV in the germline V gene (reference sequence). The CDR3 length is 14 residues. V dropped 2 bases and J dropped 3 bases, with 7 bases sitting between them. Here the CDR3 reads CASSLSRSNEKLFF. In DNA form, the CDR3 reads TGTGCCAGCAGTTTAAGCCGGTCTAATGAAAAACTGTTTTTT.

This chain uses TRBV30 with TRBJ2-3; D is unclear. The CDR3 is 12 residues long. V lost 1 base and J lost 1, with 3 bases in between. CDR1 is GTSNPN, CDR2 SVGIG, per germline (reference sequence). CDR3 coding DNA: TGTGCCTGGAGTGCCGGCACAGATACGCAGTATTTT. Translating gives CAWSAGTDTQYF.

This clone was recorded a few times. This chain joins TRBV13 and TRBJ1-1; D is unresolved. Looked up from germline, CDR1 is PRHDT and CDR2 is FYEKMQ (reference sequence). Trimming stripped 2 bases from V and 1 base from J, with 11 bases between. The length of the CDR3 is 15 residues. CDR3 nucleotide sequence: TGTGCCAGCAGCTTATGGGAGGGAGCGAACACTGAAGCTTTCTTT. Translation: CASSLWEGANTEAFF.

This clone has a count of ten or more. The chain employs TRBV7-2 and TRBJ2-3; a possible D gene is TRBD2 (5 bases). CDR1 is SGHTA and CDR2 is FQGNSA in the germline V gene. CDR3 length: 15 amino acids. Trimming cost V 1 base and J 1 base, with 9 bases left between them. This CDR3 reads CASSLGGGGTDTQYF. CDR3 DNA: TGTGCCAGCAGCTTAGGCGGAGGTGGCACAGATACGCAGTATTTT.

In its sample, this clone ranks as large. The V gene is TRBV11-1, the J gene TRBJ2-2; perhaps TRBD2 as D (6 bases). The CDR3 runs to 14 residues. With 1 base removed from V and 5 bases from J, the gap between germline ends came to 8 bases. Germline CDR1 SGHAT, CDR2 FQDESV (reference sequence). The CDR3 loop is CASSLGEETGELFF. In DNA form, the CDR3 reads TGTGCCAGCAGCTTAGGGGAGGAAACCGGGGAGCTGTTTTTT.

This chain joins TRBV5-1 and TRBJ2-4; 7 nucleotides align to TRBD1. Germline CDR1 SGHRS, CDR2 YFSETQ. V dropped 4 bases and J dropped 1; count of bases not matched to a gene: 8. The CDR3 covers 16 residues. The CDR3, as DNA: TGCGCCAGCAGCCCTGGGACAGCTATGGCCAAAAACATTCAGTACTTC. Its protein is CASSPGTAMAKNIQYF.

The chain carries TRBV29-1 and TRBJ2-3; no clear D gene. The germline CDR1 and CDR2 sequences are SQVTM and ANQGSEA. Trimming took 6 bases from V and 2 from J, leaving 3 bases between them. The CDR3 length is 10 residues. The CDR3 DNA sequence: TGCAGCGTGGACACAGATACGCAGTATTTT. It is translated as CSVDTDTQYF.

The rearrangement joins TRBV4-3 to TRBJ2-3, with 7 positions matching TRBD2. The CDR3 totals 18 residues. V lost 0 bases to trimming and J lost 0 bases; unmatched junction nucleotides: 9. Germline V CDR1 and CDR2: LGHNA, YSLEER. CDR3: CASSQDLTSAMSTDTQYF. For the CDR3, the DNA is TGCGCCAGCAGCCAAGATTTAACTAGCGCAATGAGCACAGATACGCAGTATTTT.

The genes are TRBV2 and TRBJ1-5; D not certain. Trimming cost V 7 bases and J 4 bases, with 11 bases left between them. CDR1 is SNHLY and CDR2 is FYNNEI in the germline V gene. The CDR3 is 13 amino acids. CDR3 protein: CASNGRINQPQHF. The DNA for the CDR3 is TGTGCCAGCAACGGGAGAATAAATCAGCCCCAGCATTTT.

The V call is TRBV7-2, the J call TRBJ2-2; weak D call: TRBD2 (6 bases). Trimming stripped 2 bases from V and 6 bases from J, with 7 bases between. The CDR3 length is 13 residues. CDR1 and CDR2 (germline): SGHTA, FQGNSA. As DNA, the CDR3 is TGTGCCAGCAGCTTAACGGGGGCCGGGGAGCTGTTTTTT. Translation gives CASSLTGAGELFF.

V and J are TRBV18 and TRBJ1-1; D is uncertain. Germline V CDR1 and CDR2: KGHSH, LQKENI. Trimming removed 3 bases at V and 3 bases at J, with 11 bases between. This CDR3 comprises 14 residues. The chain's CDR3 is CASSPVVGDTEAFF. The CDR3 DNA reads as TGTGCCAGCTCACCCGTGGTAGGCGACACTGAAGCTTTCTTT.

This clone was observed a few times. This chain joins TRBV30 and TRBJ1-1; D unresolved. CDR1 GTSNPN and CDR2 SVGIG come from the germline V gene (reference sequence). The length of the CDR3 is 14 residues. V lost 1 base to trimming and J lost 13 bases, with 22 bases between them. CDR3 bases: TGTGCCTGGAGTGGATCGGTCCTAACCTCCGTTGGTTTCTTT. As protein: CAWSGSVLTSVGFF. Drawing the rest from reference TRBV30 and TRBJ1-1, the complete variable domain is SQTIHQWPATLVQPVGSPLSLECTVEGTSNPNLYWYRQAAGRGLQLLFYSVGIGQISSEVPQNLSASRPQDRQFILSSKKLLLSDSGFYLCAWSGSVLTSVGFFGQGTRLTVV.

J is TRBJ1-4 and V is TRBV7-9; a weak D match, TRBD1 (6 bases). Germline loops: CDR1 SEHNR, CDR2 FQNEAQ (reference sequence). V was pared by 5 bases and J by 4 bases, with 14 bases between. The CDR3 spans 15 residues. CDR3 sequence: CASSEGTHHNEKLFF. Here the CDR3 DNA reads TGTGCCAGCAGCGAGGGGACACATCATAATGAAAAACTGTTTTTT.

This chain links TRBV4-3 with TRBJ2-7; D gene unclear. V was clipped by 1 base and J by 5 bases, with 15 bases between them. Germline CDR1 is LGHNA and CDR2 is YSLEER. The CDR3 consists of 15 residues. The CDR3: CASSQGGESWDEQYF. CDR3 in DNA: TGCGCCAGCAGCCAAGGCGGCGAAAGTTGGGACGAGCAGTACTTC.

This clone was detected a few times. The chain links TRBV10-3 to TRBJ2-3; 10 nucleotides match TRBD1. Germline V gives CDR1 ENHRY, CDR2 SYGVKD. V shed 6 bases and J 3 bases; nucleotides not matched to a gene: 3. This CDR3 is 14 amino acids long. The CDR3 reads CAIRGDRGTDTQYF. In nucleotides, the CDR3 is TGTGCCATCAGGGGGGACAGGGGTACAGATACGCAGTATTTT.

V and J are TRBV4-3 and TRBJ2-5; 9 bases fit TRBD2. In germline, CDR1 is LGHNA, CDR2 YSLEER. CDR3 length: 15 residues. After removal of 0 bases from V and 1 base from J, the junction contained 0 bases not matched to a gene. CDR3 nucleotides: TGCGCCAGCAGCCAAGAGCGGGGGGGCCAAGAGACCCAGTACTTC. Its translation is CASSQERGGQETQYF.

This chain uses TRBV7-2 with TRBJ1-3; TRBD1 might be the D (6 bases). The V and J ends lost 5 bases and 0 bases respectively, with 11 bases between them. This CDR3 has 15 amino acids. Germline-derived CDR1 and CDR2 are SGHTA and FQGNSA. CDR3 DNA: TGTGCCAGCAGCCTGGACAGAGGCTCTGGAAACACCATATATTTT. Protein: CASSLDRGSGNTIYF.

The V gene is TRBV6-1, the J gene TRBJ1-4, with D maybe TRBD1 (5 bases). Between the trimmed V and J ends, which lost 6 bases and 7 bases, there was a span of 15 bases. Germline CDR1 and CDR2: MNHNS and SASEGT. This CDR3 is built from 14 residues. This chain's CDR3 is CASRFPGPREKLFF. The CDR3 DNA is TGTGCCAGCAGGTTTCCGGGGCCCCGTGAAAAACTGTTTTTT.

The rearrangement links TRBV30 to TRBJ1-6, with unresolved D. V lost 0 bases and J 13 bases, leaving 25 bases between the germline ends. The length of the CDR3 is 17 residues. Germline CDR1 GTSNPN, CDR2 SVGIG (reference sequence). CDR3 sequence (DNA): TGTGCCTGGAGTGTACGTCAGACGGACTTTACTCGGCGCCCCCTCCACTTT. Encoded protein: CAWSVRQTDFTRRPLHF.

This clone has just a few counts. J is TRBJ1-2 and V is TRBV6-5; D is unresolved. Germline V gene lookup returns CDR1 MNHEY and CDR2 SVGAGI. V lost 0 bases to trimming and J lost 3 bases, with 14 bases between them. This CDR3 is built from 16 residues. The CDR3 here is CASSYSPGSGYYGYTF. The CDR3 DNA sequence: TGTGCCAGCAGTTACTCGCCGGGGTCGGGCTACTATGGCTACACCTTC.

This clone was seen a few times. The J gene is TRBJ1-6, the V gene TRBV7-2, with TRBD1 matching 11 bases. Trimming removed 5 bases from V and 13 bases from J; junction bases left unmatched: 4. CDR1 SGHTA and CDR2 FQGNSA come from the germline V gene. The CDR3 loop spans 13 amino acids. The DNA of the CDR3 is TGTGCCAGCAGCGCCCGGGACAGGGGGCCCCTCCACTTT. This codes for CASSARDRGPLHF.

CDR3 bases: TGCGCCAGCAGCTTAGCGGGGGTATCCACCGGGGAGCTGTTTTTT. Translated: CASSLAGVSTGELFF. V and J are TRBV5-1 and TRBJ2-2; 8 nucleotides align to TRBD2. This CDR3 comprises 15 residues. The junction had 4 bases not matched to a gene; V was cut back by 2 bases and J by 4 bases. Germline CDR1 and CDR2: SGHRS and YFSETQ.

The chain recombines TRBV9 with TRBJ2-5; 10 nucleotides line up with TRBD2. This CDR3 region has 17 residues. V dropped 3 bases and J dropped 1; count of bases not matched to a gene: 9. CDR1 and CDR2 from the germline V gene are SGDLS and YYNGEE. CDR3 protein: CASSGPASGGPQETQYF. The CDR3, as DNA: TGTGCCAGCAGCGGCCCGGCTAGCGGGGGACCCCAAGAGACCCAGTACTTC.